The sample holds many counts of the clone carrying this TCR beta chain. The CDR3 is made up of 18 amino acids. Trimming stripped 0 bases from V and 0 bases from J, with 12 bases between. Germline V gene data show CDR1 as LNHDA and CDR2 as SQIVND (reference sequence). It was RNA transcripts that yielded the amplified TCR beta CDR3 regions. HTBI primers were the set used in a first-round RT-PCR of the TCR CDR3. TCRdb used MiXCR to reprocess the multiplex PCR reads, holding one entry per CDR3 protein. The sample includes some 350,000 distinct CDR3 sequences, 12% to 15% of them seen just once. This sample stems from a study of T cells in Graves' hyperthyroidism and ophthalmopathy. Study in general: Upon initial diagnosis and before any treatment, peripheral blood was collected.

The chain links TRBV19 to TRBJ2-6; no clear D. The clonotype comes from a woman aged 35 to 49 with Graves' ophthalmopathy. The material sequenced was blood. CDR3 coding DNA: TGTGCCAGTAGTATAGAGGACGGACCGAGCTCTGGGGCCAACGTCCTGACTTTC. Translating it yields CASSIEDGPSSGANVLTF.